Each of the 15 T cell receptor beta chains below was sequenced from the same sample in a study of siplizumab effects on memory and regulatory T cells (dated by TCRdb to about 2019). The receptor library was made with the immunoSEQ multiplex PCR assay. What TCRdb holds here is the immuneACCESS table cut down to in-frame rearrangements. Part of the clones is not present; checked against another copy, under half of the missing clones reflect an unresolved V gene, and the others are unexplained. Here the sample has under 110,000 clones; around 90% occur a single time. The ten largest clones take up 12% of the sample. Material: non-Treg CD4+ T cells sorted from blood. The cell subset or site label for this specimen denotes: FACS-sorted unstimulated CD4+ non-regulatory T cells. These receptors all stem from a human donor in good health.

The gene calls are TRBV5-6 and TRBJ2-1, with TRBD2 matching 13 bases. CDR1 is SGHDT, CDR2 YYEEEE, per germline. The junction had 12 bases not matched to a gene; V was cut back by 4 bases and J by 11 bases. The CDR3 sequence is 16 residues long. CDR3 sequence: CASSAGLAGEFHKQFF. The CDR3 DNA follows: TGTGCCAGCAGCGCCGGACTAGCGGGAGAGTTTCATAAGCAGTTCTTC.

The J gene is TRBJ1-1, the V gene TRBV2, with a tentative D call TRBD1 (6 bases). The CDR3 is 11 residues long. V was pared by 6 bases and J by 8 bases, with 10 bases between. Germline CDR1 SNHLY, CDR2 FYNNEI. CDR3 nucleotide sequence: TGTGCCAGCAGGGACGACAGGGAAGCTTTCTTT. Protein product: CASRDDREAFF.

In DNA, the CDR3 is TGTGCCAGCACCTCCGGACCTGGGGAAACCGGGGAGCTGTTTTTT. Encoded protein: CASTSGPGETGELFF. J is TRBJ2-2 and V is TRBV5-6; D is unclear. Germline values: CDR1 SGHDT, CDR2 YYEEEE. The CDR3 spans 15 residues. V was shortened by 6 bases and J by 5 bases, with 17 bases between the two germline ends.

The chain carries TRBV4-1 and TRBJ2-1, with TRBD2 matching 8 bases. This CDR3 comprises 15 residues. Germline CDR1 is MGHRA and CDR2 is YSYEKL. V lost 0 bases to trimming and J lost 9 bases; unmatched junction nucleotides: 7. The CDR3 DNA sequence: TGCGCCAGCAGCCAAGAAAGCGGGAGTATTTCTGAGCAGTTCTTC. Protein sequence: CASSQESGSISEQFF.

CDR3 coding DNA: TGTGCCAGGAGACCGGGACTAGCAATCTTCAATGAGCAGTTCTTC. It codes for CARRPGLAIFNEQFF. The V call is TRBV19, the J call TRBJ2-1; 9 bases agree with TRBD2. CDR3 size: 15 residues. After removal of 9 bases from V and 6 bases from J, the junction contained 12 bases not matched to a gene. Germline CDR1 LNHDA, CDR2 SQIVND (reference sequence).

This chain connects TRBV15 to TRBJ2-7, with a possible D match to TRBD1 (6 bases). Per germline, CDR1 LNHNV and CDR2 YYDKDF (reference sequence). The CDR3 is 18 amino acids. V was shortened by 0 bases and J by 1 base, with 19 bases between the two germline ends. The CDR3 reads CATSRESVGRGGSYEQYF. DNA of the CDR3: TGTGCCACCAGCAGAGAATCTGTGGGCCGAGGGGGATCCTACGAGCAGTACTTC.

The CDR3 reads CASSLGQEGGQYF. CDR3 DNA sequence: TGTGCCAGCAGCTTAGGACAGGAAGGAGGGCAGTACTTC. This chain connects TRBV5-4 to TRBJ2-7; the match to TRBD1 covers 7 bases. The CDR3 consists of 13 residues. Trimming removed 2 bases from V and 9 bases from J; junction bases left unmatched: 8. Germline CDR1 is SGHNT and CDR2 is YYREEE (reference sequence).

The count of this clone is one. The chain couples TRBV14 to TRBJ2-1; 7 bases fit TRBD2. The germline CDR1 and CDR2 sequences are SGHDN and FVKESK. CDR3 size: 16 residues. With V trimmed by 3 bases and J by 8 bases, 13 bases remained unmatched. CDR3 sequence (DNA): TGTGCCAGCAGCCACTTCGGACTAGAGGTTTTCGATGAGCAGTTCTTC. Its translation: CASSHFGLEVFDEQFF.

This chain joins TRBV11-3 and TRBJ2-7; TRBD2 aligns across 10 bases. V dropped 4 bases and J dropped 5; count of bases not matched to a gene: 5. Germline V gene sequence: CDR1 SGHNT, CDR2 YENEEA. This CDR3 has 14 amino acids. The CDR3 sequence: CASSSSGSKDEQYF. CDR3 in DNA: TGTGCCAGCAGCTCTAGCGGGAGTAAAGACGAGCAGTACTTC. Together with reference TRBV11-3 and TRBJ2-7, the CDR3 gives the full variable domain: EAGVVQSPRYKIIEKKQPVAFWCNPISGHNTLYWYLQNLGQGPELLIRYENEEAVDDSQLPKDRFSAERLKGVDSTLKIQPAELGDSAVYLCASSSSGSKDEQYFGPGTRLTVT.

The V and J genes are TRBV28 and TRBJ2-7, with no clear D. CDR1 MDHEN and CDR2 SYDVKM come from the germline V gene. The CDR3 spans 12 residues. Deletions cut 6 bases from V and 6 bases from J, with 12 bases between. The CDR3 loop reads CASRVLRGEQYF. The CDR3, as DNA: TGTGCCAGCAGGGTCCTAAGAGGCGAGCAGTACTTC.

This clone appeared a single time. The J gene is TRBJ1-2, the V gene TRBV5-1, with D possibly TRBD1 on 6 matching bases. The CDR3 is made up of 15 amino acids. Germline CDR1 and CDR2: SGHRS and YFSETQ. The V gene lost 4 bases and the J gene lost 2 bases, with 15 bases spanning the gap. CDR3: CASSPHGGTNYGYTF. The CDR3 bases are TGCGCCAGCAGCCCGCATGGAGGGACAAACTATGGCTACACCTTC.

This chain joins TRBV10-1 and TRBJ2-2; TRBD2 might be the D (6 bases). The germline V gene encodes CDR1 WNHNN and CDR2 SYGVQD (reference sequence). With 3 bases removed from V and 8 bases from J, the gap between germline ends came to 13 bases. The CDR3 spans 14 residues. The CDR3 loop is CASSEGRWAGELFF. CDR3 DNA: TGCGCCAGCAGTGAAGGGAGGTGGGCGGGGGAGCTGTTTTTT.

The J gene is TRBJ2-7, the V gene TRBV30, with 12 bases identical to TRBD2. This CDR3 spans 14 amino acids. V gave up 5 bases and J gave up 2 bases; unmatched junction bases: 4. Germline V gene data show CDR1 as GTSNPN and CDR2 as SVGIG (reference sequence). CDR3 loop: CAWAPSGRAYEQYF. CDR3 nucleotide sequence: TGTGCCTGGGCCCCTAGCGGGAGGGCCTACGAGCAGTACTTC.

The chain carries TRBV5-1 and TRBJ2-3; D may be TRBD1 or TRBD2 (5 bases each). Germline-derived CDR1 and CDR2 are SGHRS and YFSETQ. There are 15 residues in the CDR3. With 2 bases removed from V and 4 bases from J, the gap between germline ends came to 14 bases. For the CDR3, the DNA is TGCGCCAGCAGCTTTCAGGGAGAGCTTCCAGATACGCAGTATTTT. Amino acids: CASSFQGELPDTQYF.

The chain combines TRBV11-2 with TRBJ2-3; no firm D call. This CDR3 is built from 14 residues. Germline V lookup: CDR1 SGHAT, CDR2 FQNNGV. The V and J ends lost 5 bases and 5 bases respectively, with 14 bases between them. DNA of the CDR3: TGTGCCAGCAGCCGAGATCTGCGTCAAGATACGCAGTATTTT. It encodes CASSRDLRQDTQYF. Variable domain in full (rest from reference TRBV11-2 and TRBJ2-3): EAGVAQSPRYKIIEKRQSVAFWCNPISGHATLYWYQQILGQGPKLLIQFQNNGVVDDSQLPKDRFSAERLKGVDSTLKIQPAKLEDSAVYLCASSRDLRQDTQYFGPGTRLTVL.